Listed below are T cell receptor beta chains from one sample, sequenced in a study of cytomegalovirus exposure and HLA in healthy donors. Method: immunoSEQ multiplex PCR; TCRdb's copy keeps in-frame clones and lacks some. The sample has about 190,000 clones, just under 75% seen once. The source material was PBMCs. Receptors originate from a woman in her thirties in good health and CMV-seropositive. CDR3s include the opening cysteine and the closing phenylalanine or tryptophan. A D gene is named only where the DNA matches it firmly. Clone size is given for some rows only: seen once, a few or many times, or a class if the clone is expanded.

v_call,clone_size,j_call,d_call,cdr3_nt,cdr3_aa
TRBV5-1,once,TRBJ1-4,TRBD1,TGCGCCAGCAGCGGGGGACAGGGCATAACTAATGAAAAACTGTTTTTT,CASSGGQGITNEKLFF
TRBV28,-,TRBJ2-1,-,TGTGCCAGCAGCCTCGGGCGGGACGAGCAGTTCTTC,CASSLGRDEQFF
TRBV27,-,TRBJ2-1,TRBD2,TGTGCCAGCAGTTTTCTCGCGGGAGGTCGTGATGAGCAGTTCTTC,CASSFLAGGRDEQFF
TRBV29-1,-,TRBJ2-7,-,TGCAGCGTTGGGGACATATCCTACGAGCAGTACTTC,CSVGDISYEQYF
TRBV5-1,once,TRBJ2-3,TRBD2,TGCGCCAGCAGCTTAAAACTAGCGGGCACAGATACGCAGTATTTT,CASSLKLAGTDTQYF
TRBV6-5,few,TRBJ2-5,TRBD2,TGTGCCAGCAGCCCCGGGGGGGGGCAAGAGACCCAGTACTTC,CASSPGGGQETQYF
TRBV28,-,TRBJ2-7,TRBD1,TGTGCCAGCAGTCATCGACGGACAGGGTCCTACGAGCAGTACTTC,CASSHRRTGSYEQYF
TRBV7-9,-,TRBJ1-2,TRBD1,TGTGCCAGCAGCTTGGGGACAGGAAGCCCCTATGGCTACACCTTC,CASSLGTGSPYGYTF
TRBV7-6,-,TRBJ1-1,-,TGTGCCAGCAGCTTTAAGGAGGCAGCCTCCGAAGCTTTCTTT,CASSFKEAASEAFF
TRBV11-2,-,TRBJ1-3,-,TGTGCCAGCAGCTTCCCGACAGACACCATATATTTT,CASSFPTDTIYF